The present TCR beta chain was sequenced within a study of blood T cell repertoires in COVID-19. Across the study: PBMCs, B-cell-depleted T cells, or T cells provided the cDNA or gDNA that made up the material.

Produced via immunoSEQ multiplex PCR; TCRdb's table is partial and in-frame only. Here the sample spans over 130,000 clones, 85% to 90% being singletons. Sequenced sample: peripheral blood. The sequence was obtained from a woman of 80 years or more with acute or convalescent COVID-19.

The CDR3 loop is CASSRWDRATAPSAFF. For the CDR3, the DNA is TGTGCCAGCAGCCGATGGGACAGGGCTACTGCTCCGTCGGCTTTCTTT. V gene TRBV3-1 (or the pseudogene TRBV3-2) combines with J gene TRBJ1-1, with 9 bases that match TRBD1. Looked up from germline, CDR1 is LGHDT and CDR2 is YNNKEL (reference sequence). CDR3 length equals 16 residues. With 4 bases clipped from V and 11 bases from J, the junction kept 17 bases outside the gene matches.